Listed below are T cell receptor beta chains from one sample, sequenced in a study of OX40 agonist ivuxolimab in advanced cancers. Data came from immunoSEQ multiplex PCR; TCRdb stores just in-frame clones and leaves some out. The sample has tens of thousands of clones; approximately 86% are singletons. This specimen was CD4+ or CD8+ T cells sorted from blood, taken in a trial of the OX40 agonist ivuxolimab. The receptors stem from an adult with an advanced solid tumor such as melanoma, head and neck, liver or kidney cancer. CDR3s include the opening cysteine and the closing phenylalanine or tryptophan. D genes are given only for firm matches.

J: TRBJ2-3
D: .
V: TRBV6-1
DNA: TGTGCCAGCAGTGAATTGAGGGCAAGCACAGATACGCAGTATTTT
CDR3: CASSELRASTDTQYF

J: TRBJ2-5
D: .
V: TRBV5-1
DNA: TGCGCCAGCAGCCCCGCCCAAGAGACCCAGTACTTC
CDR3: CASSPAQETQYF

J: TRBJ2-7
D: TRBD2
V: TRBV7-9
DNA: TGTGCCAGCAGCGGCGGGAGGGCCTTCGAGCAGTACTTC
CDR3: CASSGGRAFEQYF

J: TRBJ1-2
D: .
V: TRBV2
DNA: TGTGCCAGCAAGGGCCCAGGGAGCCATGGCTACACCTTC
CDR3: CASKGPGSHGYTF

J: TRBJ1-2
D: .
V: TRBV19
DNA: TGTGCCAGTAGCCCAACCGGGGAAAACTATGGCTACACCTTC
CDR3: CASSPTGENYGYTF

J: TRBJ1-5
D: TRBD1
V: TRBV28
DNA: TGTGCCAGCAGTTCTCCCGGGACAGGGGGCGATCAGCCCCAGCATTTT
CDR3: CASSSPGTGGDQPQHF

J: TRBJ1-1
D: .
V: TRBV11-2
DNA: TGTGCCAGCAGCTTAGATCTGGGCAGGGTATCGACTGAAGCTTTCTTT
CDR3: CASSLDLGRVSTEAFF

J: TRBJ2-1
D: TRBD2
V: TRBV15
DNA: TGTGCCACCAGTCCCGGGACTAGCCAATCCAATGAGCAGTTCTTC
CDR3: CATSPGTSQSNEQFF

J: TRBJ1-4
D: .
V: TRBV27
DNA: TGTGCCAGCAGCCTTCGGGCCACAACTAATGAAAAACTGTTTTTT
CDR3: CASSLRATTNEKLFF

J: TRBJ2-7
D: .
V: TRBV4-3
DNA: TGCGCCAGCAGCCAAGATCTGGGGGGCCTATACTACGAGCAGTACTTC
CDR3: CASSQDLGGLYYEQYF